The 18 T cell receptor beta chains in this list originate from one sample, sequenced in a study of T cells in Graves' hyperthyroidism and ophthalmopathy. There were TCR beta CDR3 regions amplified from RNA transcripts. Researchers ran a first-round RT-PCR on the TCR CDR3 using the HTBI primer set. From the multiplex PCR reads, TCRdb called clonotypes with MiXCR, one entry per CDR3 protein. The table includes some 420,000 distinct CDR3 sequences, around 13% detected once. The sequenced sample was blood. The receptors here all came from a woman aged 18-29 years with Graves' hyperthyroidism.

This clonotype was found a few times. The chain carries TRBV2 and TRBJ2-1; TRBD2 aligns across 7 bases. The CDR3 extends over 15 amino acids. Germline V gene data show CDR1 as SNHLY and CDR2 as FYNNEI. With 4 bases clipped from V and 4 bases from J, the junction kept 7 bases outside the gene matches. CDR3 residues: CASSALAALYNEQFF. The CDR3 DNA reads TGTGCCAGCAGTGCGCTAGCGGCTTTATACAATGAGCAGTTCTTC. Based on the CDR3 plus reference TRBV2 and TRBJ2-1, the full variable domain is EPEVTQTPSHQVTQMGQEVILRCVPISNHLYFYWYRQILGQKVEFLVSFYNNEISEKSEIFDDQFSVERPDGSNFTLKIRSTKLEDSAMYFCASSALAALYNEQFFGPGTRLTVL.

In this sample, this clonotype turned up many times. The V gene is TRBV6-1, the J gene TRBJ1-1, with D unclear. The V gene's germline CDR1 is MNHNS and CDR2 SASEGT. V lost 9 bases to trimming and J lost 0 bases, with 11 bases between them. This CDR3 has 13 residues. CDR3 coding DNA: TGTGCCAGTTTCCCCGGGCTGAACACTGAAGCTTTCTTT. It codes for CASFPGLNTEAFF.

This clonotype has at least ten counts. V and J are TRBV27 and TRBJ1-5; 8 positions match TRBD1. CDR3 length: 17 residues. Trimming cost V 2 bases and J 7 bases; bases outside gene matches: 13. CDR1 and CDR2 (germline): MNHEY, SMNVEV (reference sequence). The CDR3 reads CASSLISGSGGRQPQHF. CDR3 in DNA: TGTGCCAGCAGTTTAATTTCTGGGTCAGGGGGCCGGCAGCCCCAGCATTTT.

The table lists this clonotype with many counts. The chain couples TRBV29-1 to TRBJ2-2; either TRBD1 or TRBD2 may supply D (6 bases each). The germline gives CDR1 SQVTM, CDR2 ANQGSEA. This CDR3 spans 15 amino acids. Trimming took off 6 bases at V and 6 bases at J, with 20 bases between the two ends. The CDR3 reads CSVRGDSLGAGELFF. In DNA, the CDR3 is TGCAGCGTGAGGGGGGATTCGTTAGGGGCCGGGGAGCTGTTTTTT.

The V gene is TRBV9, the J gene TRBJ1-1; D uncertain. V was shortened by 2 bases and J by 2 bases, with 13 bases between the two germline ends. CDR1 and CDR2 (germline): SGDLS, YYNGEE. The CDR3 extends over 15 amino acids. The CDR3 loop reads CASSVMGHPNTEAFF. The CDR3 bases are TGTGCCAGCAGCGTTATGGGTCACCCCAACACTGAAGCTTTCTTT.

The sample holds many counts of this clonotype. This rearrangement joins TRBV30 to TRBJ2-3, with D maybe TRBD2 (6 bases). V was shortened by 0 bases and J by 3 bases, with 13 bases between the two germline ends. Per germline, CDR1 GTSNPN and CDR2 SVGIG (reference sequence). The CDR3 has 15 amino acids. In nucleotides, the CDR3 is TGTGCCTGGAGTGTAGGTGGTGGGAGGACAGATACGCAGTATTTT. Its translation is CAWSVGGGRTDTQYF.

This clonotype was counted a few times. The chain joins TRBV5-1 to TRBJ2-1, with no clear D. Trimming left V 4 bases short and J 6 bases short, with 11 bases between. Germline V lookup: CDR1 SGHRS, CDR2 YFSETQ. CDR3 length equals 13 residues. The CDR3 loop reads CASSPASGNEQFF. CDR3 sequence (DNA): TGCGCCAGCAGCCCGGCTTCGGGCAATGAGCAGTTCTTC.

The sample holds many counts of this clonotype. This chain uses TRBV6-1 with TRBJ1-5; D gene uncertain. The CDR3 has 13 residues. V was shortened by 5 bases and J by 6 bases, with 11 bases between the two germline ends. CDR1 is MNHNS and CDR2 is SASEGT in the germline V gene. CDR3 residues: CASSPDWGQPQHF. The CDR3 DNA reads TGTGCCAGCAGTCCAGATTGGGGTCAGCCCCAGCATTTT.

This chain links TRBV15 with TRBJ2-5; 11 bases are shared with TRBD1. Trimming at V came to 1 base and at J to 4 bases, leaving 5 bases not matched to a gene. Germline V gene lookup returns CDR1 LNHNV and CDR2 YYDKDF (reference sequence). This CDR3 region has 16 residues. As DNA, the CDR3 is TGTGCCACCAGCAGAGCCGGGACAGGGGGTCGAGAGACCCAGTACTTC. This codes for CATSRAGTGGRETQYF.

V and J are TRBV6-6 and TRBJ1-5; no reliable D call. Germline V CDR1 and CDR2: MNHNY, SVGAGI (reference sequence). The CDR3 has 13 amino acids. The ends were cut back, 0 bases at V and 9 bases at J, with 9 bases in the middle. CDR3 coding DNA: TGTGCCAGCAGTTACTCGGCCGGCTGGCCCCAGCATTTT. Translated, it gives CASSYSAGWPQHF.

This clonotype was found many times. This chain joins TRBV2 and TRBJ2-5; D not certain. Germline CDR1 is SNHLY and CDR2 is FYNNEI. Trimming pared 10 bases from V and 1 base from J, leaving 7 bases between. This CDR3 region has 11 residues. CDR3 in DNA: TGTGCCAACGCGTTCCAAGAGACCCAGTACTTC. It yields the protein CANAFQETQYF.

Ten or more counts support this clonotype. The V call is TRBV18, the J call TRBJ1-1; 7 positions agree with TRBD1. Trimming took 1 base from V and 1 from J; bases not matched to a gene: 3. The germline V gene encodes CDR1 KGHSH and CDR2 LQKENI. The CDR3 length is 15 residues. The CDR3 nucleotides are TGTGCCAGCTCACCACAGGGGGCGCGGAACACTGAAGCTTTCTTT. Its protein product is CASSPQGARNTEAFF.

CDR3 sequence reads: CAWSGTGSAEAFF. CDR3 coding DNA: TGTGCCTGGAGCGGGACAGGGAGCGCTGAAGCTTTCTTT. J is TRBJ1-1 and V is TRBV30; 9 bases agree with TRBD1. Per germline, CDR1 GTSNPN and CDR2 SVGIG (reference sequence). This CDR3 comprises 13 residues. V lost 3 bases and J lost 6; bases outside the gene matches: 5.

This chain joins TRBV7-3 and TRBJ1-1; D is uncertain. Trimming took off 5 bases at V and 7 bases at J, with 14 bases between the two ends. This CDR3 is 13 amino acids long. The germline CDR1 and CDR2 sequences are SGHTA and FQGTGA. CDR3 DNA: TGTGCCAGCAGCCCCAGACCAAACGGTGAAGCTTTCTTT. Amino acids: CASSPRPNGEAFF.

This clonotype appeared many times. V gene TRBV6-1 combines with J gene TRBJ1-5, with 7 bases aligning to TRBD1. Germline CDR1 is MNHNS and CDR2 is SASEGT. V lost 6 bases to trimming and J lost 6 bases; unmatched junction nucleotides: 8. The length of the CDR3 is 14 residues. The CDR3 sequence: CASRAGGGGQPQHF. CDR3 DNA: TGTGCCAGCAGAGCAGGGGGAGGTGGTCAGCCCCAGCATTTT.

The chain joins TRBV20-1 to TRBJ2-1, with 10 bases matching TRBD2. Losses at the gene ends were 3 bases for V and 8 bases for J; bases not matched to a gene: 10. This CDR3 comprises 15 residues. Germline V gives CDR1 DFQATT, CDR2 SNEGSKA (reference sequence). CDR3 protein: CSASSGASGSHEQFF. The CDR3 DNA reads TGCAGTGCTAGCTCGGGGGCTAGCGGGAGCCATGAGCAGTTCTTC.

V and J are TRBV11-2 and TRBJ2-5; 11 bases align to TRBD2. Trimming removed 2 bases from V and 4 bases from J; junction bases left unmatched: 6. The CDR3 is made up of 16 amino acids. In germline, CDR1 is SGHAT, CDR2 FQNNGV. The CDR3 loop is CASSLITSGRGETQYF. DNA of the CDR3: TGTGCCAGCAGCTTAATAACTAGCGGGAGAGGAGAGACCCAGTACTTC.

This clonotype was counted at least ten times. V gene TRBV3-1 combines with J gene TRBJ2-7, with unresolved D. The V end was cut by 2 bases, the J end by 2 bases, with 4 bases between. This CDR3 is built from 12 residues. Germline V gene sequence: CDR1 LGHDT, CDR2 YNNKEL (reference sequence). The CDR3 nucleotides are TGTGCCAGCAGCCAAAGGACCTACGAGCAGTACTTC. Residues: CASSQRTYEQYF.